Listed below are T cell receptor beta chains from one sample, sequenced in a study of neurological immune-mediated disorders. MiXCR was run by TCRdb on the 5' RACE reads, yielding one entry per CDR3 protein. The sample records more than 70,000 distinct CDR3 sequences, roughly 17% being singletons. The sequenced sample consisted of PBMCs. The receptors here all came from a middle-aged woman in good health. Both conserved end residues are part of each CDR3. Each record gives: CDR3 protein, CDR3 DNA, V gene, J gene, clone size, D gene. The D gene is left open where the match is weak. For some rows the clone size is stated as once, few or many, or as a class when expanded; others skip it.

CASGRVRWTSGGWNTGELFF	TGTGCCAGCGGTCGGGTCCGGTGGACTAGCGGGGGCTGGAACACCGGGGAGCTGTTTTTT	TRBV6-2/TRBV6-3	TRBJ2-2	many	TRBD2
CASSLWYGQNYGYTF	TGTGCCAGCAGTTTATGGTATGGGCAGAACTATGGCTACACCTTC	TRBV28	TRBJ1-2	many	-
CASSFTGAEDTEAFF	TGCGCCAGCAGCTTCACAGGGGCCGAGGACACTGAAGCTTTCTTT	TRBV5-1	TRBJ1-1	many	TRBD1
CSARSGGPTDTQYF	TGCAGTGCTAGAAGCGGGGGGCCTACAGATACGCAGTATTTT	TRBV20-1	TRBJ2-3	many	TRBD2
CASSLEGVGNTEAFF	TGCGCCAGCAGCTTGGAGGGGGTTGGGAACACTGAAGCTTTCTTT	TRBV5-1	TRBJ1-1	-	-
CASSLVGTAANEQFF	TGTGCCAGCAGCTTAGTAGGGACCGCCGCCAATGAGCAGTTCTTC	TRBV7-3	TRBJ2-1	few	-
CASSSEGGKQTQYF	TGCGCCAGCAGCTCGGAGGGAGGGAAGCAGACCCAGTACTTC	TRBV5-1	TRBJ2-5	many	TRBD2
CASSLTGTNTEAFF	TGCGCCAGCAGCTTGACAGGAACTAACACTGAAGCTTTCTTT	TRBV5-1	TRBJ1-1	many	-
CASRDPSGNTIYF	TGTGCCAGCAGAGACCCCTCTGGAAACACCATATATTTT	TRBV28	TRBJ1-3	many	-
CASSSPRGVREQYF	TGTGCCAGCAGTTCCCCTAGAGGGGTGAGGGAGCAGTACTTC	TRBV6-6	TRBJ2-7	many	-
CASSPTGGENSPLHF	TGTGCCAGCAGCCCAACAGGGGGGGAGAATTCACCCCTCCACTTT	TRBV7-2	TRBJ1-6	many	TRBD1
CASSYSYSMNTEAFF	TGTGCCAGCAGTTACTCATACAGCATGAACACTGAAGCTTTCTTT	TRBV6-5	TRBJ1-1	many	-
CASSGSGLVTGELFF	TGTGCCAGCTCTGGCTCGGGACTAGTCACCGGGGAGCTGTTTTTT	TRBV6-5	TRBJ2-2	many	TRBD2
CASSQDRGYTF	TGTGCCAGCAGCCAAGATAGGGGCTACACCTTC	TRBV3-1	TRBJ1-2	many	-
CAWRMTSAGEQFF	TGTGCCTGGAGGATGACTAGCGCCGGTGAGCAGTTCTTC	TRBV30	TRBJ2-1	once	TRBD2
CASSQLYGGSSYNEQFF	TGTGCCAGCAGTCAACTTTACGGGGGCAGCTCCTACAATGAGCAGTTCTTC	TRBV28	TRBJ2-1	many	-
CASNPRSSGGETQYF	TGTGCCAGTAACCCCCGGAGTAGCGGGGGGGAGACCCAGTACTTC	TRBV9	TRBJ2-5	-	TRBD2
CASSRGPGGNGYTF	TGTGCCAGCAGCCGTGGGCCAGGGGGCAATGGCTACACCTTC	TRBV28	TRBJ1-2	many	TRBD1
CASTSDRRPETQYF	TGTGCCAGCACCTCGGACAGGCGCCCAGAGACCCAGTACTTC	TRBV12-3/TRBV12-4	TRBJ2-5	many	TRBD1
CASSLWGGNTEAFF	TGTGCCAGCAGCTTATGGGGCGGGAACACTGAAGCTTTCTTT	TRBV7-2	TRBJ1-1	few	-
CASSLDSSGYRETQYF	TGCGCCAGCAGCTTGGATTCTAGTGGGTACCGAGAGACCCAGTACTTC	TRBV5-1	TRBJ2-5	-	-
CASSSRQGVTEAFF	TGTGCCAGCAGTTCCCGACAGGGGGTAACTGAAGCTTTCTTT	TRBV12-3/TRBV12-4	TRBJ1-1	many	TRBD1
CASTREETQYF	TGTGCCAGTACGCGCGAGGAGACCCAGTACTTC	TRBV12-3/TRBV12-4	TRBJ2-5	-	-
CVSSQVRVMNTEAFF	TGTGTCAGCAGCCAGGTCAGGGTCATGAACACTGAAGCTTTCTTT	TRBV7-8	TRBJ1-1	few	-
CASSLTGEYGYTF	TGCGCCAGCAGCTTGACGGGAGAGTATGGCTACACCTTC	TRBV5-1	TRBJ1-2	many	-
CSASKLNTEAFF	TGCAGTGCTTCGAAGCTGAACACTGAAGCTTTCTTT	TRBV20-1	TRBJ1-1	many	-
CATSETPAGAAWIETQYF	TGTGCCACCAGTGAGACCCCCGCCGGGGCTGCCTGGATAGAGACCCAGTACTTC	TRBV24-1	TRBJ2-5	many	-
CASSRLGGGAVDTQYF	TGTGCCAGCAGCCGTCTTGGAGGGGGGGCCGTTGATACGCAGTATTTT	TRBV4-2	TRBJ2-3	many	-
CASMAENTEAFF	TGTGCCAGCATGGCGGAGAACACTGAAGCTTTCTTT	TRBV2	TRBJ1-1	few	-
CASSFTGDLNTEAFF	TGTGCCAGCAGCTTTACAGGGGATTTGAACACTGAAGCTTTCTTT	TRBV7-2	TRBJ1-1	many	TRBD1
CATNRGTGDYEQYF	TGTGCCACGAACCGTGGGACAGGGGATTACGAGCAGTACTTC	TRBV28	TRBJ2-7	-	TRBD1
CASSPTVSDSYGYTF	TGTGCCAGCAGCCCTACAGTGAGCGACTCGTATGGCTACACCTTC	TRBV5-6	TRBJ1-2	many	-
CASSLGGTSWDEQYF	TGTGCCAGCAGCTTGGGGGGGACTAGCTGGGACGAGCAGTACTTC	TRBV7-2	TRBJ2-7	many	TRBD2
CASSDLRTVQETQYF	TGTGCCAGCAGTGATCTTAGGACGGTGCAGGAGACCCAGTACTTC	TRBV25-1	TRBJ2-5	many	-
CASSSQRETDTQYF	TGCGCCAGCAGCTCCCAGCGGGAAACAGATACGCAGTATTTT	TRBV5-1	TRBJ2-3	many	TRBD2
CASSEWGGGNEQFF	TGTGCCAGCAGCGAATGGGGCGGGGGCAATGAGCAGTTCTTC	TRBV7-9	TRBJ2-1	many	TRBD2
CASSLETSGSYNEQFF	TGTGCCAGCAGCTTAGAGACTAGCGGGAGTTACAATGAGCAGTTCTTC	TRBV7-3	TRBJ2-1	-	TRBD2
CASSQETSSDTQYF	TGCGCCAGCAGCCAAGAGACTAGCTCAGATACGCAGTATTTT	TRBV4-1	TRBJ2-3	many	TRBD2
CASSEFGGGNSPLHF	TGTGCCAGCAGTGAATTCGGGGGAGGTAATTCACCCCTCCACTTT	TRBV6-1	TRBJ1-6	many	-
CASSSGRVDEQYF	TGTGCCAGCTCCAGCGGGAGAGTCGACGAGCAGTACTTC	TRBV6-5	TRBJ2-7	-	TRBD2
CASSRLDTDTQYF	TGTGCCAGCAGCCGCCTCGACACAGATACGCAGTATTTT	TRBV14	TRBJ2-3	many	-
CASSLARGPSGTDTQYF	TGTGCCAGCAGCTTAGCGCGGGGCCCCTCGGGTACAGATACGCAGTATTTT	TRBV7-8	TRBJ2-3	many	-